The TCR beta chain under discussion was sequenced for a study of neurological immune-mediated disorders. Trimming shortened V by 3 bases and J by 10 bases, and 14 bases separated the two germline ends. The CDR3 has 14 residues. Germline values: CDR1 SGHRS, CDR2 YFSETQ. TCRdb reprocessed the 5' RACE reads with MiXCR, giving one entry per CDR3 protein. This sample has tens of thousands of distinct CDR3 sequences; approximately 6% occur once, and the top ten carry over 6.5%. The time point here: longitudinal time-point 2. This clonotype was seen repeatedly, ten times or more. The sequenced sample was PBMCs. This sequence was found in a woman aged 55-70 years with multiple sclerosis. The chain has TRBV5-1 and TRBJ1-6; perhaps TRBD1 as D (6 bases). CDR3 protein: CASSYDRTASPLHF. The CDR3 DNA follows: TGCGCCAGCAGCTACGACAGGACCGCGTCACCCCTCCACTTT.